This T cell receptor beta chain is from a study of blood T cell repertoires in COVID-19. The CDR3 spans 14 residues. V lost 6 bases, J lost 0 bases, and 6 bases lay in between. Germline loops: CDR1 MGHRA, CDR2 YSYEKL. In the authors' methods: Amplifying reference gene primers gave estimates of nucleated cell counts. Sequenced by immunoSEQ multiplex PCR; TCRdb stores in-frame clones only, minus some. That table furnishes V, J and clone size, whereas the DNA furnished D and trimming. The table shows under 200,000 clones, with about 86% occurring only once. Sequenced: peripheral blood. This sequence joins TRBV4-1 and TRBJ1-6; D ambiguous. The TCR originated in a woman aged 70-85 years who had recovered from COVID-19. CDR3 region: CASRGSSYNSPLHF. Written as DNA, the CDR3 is TGCGCCAGCAGGGGGAGCTCCTATAATTCACCCCTCCACTTT.